Detailed here is one TCR beta chain. Its antigen is currently unknown. The entry originates in a study of T cells in localized non-small cell lung cancer. Findings and caveats of the study: Across samples, adjacent lung featured a median roughly 61 of the top 100 tumor clones. Exceeding tumor, uninvolved adjacent lung had the highest T cell clonality.

This CDR3 contains 14 residues. CDR1 is PRHDT, CDR2 FYEKMQ, per germline (reference sequence). The germline V and J ends were trimmed by 9 bases and 4 bases, with 15 bases remaining between them. The data were produced by immunoSEQ multiplex PCR, yet TCRdb's version contains in-frame clones alone and is incomplete. Of 20,000 to 25,000 clones in the sample, roughly 83% were seen once. This sequence was found in a man between 40 and 70 years old with stage I lung adenocarcinoma. The V call is TRBV13, the J call TRBJ2-2; maybe TRBD2 (6 bases). Specimen: peripheral blood, collected before any cancer treatment. The CDR3 DNA sequence: TGTGCCAGTGAAGTACCGGAGGGCACCGGGGAGCTGTTTTTT. The encoded protein is CASEVPEGTGELFF.